This T cell receptor (beta chain) was observed in a study of identical twins. Broader study findings: Abundant beta clonotypes from cord blood had fewer insertions, unlike memory repertoires, which showed none. The study found weaker excess twin sharing in beta out-of-frame sequences.

This clonotype occurred a few times. Its antigen is as yet unknown. The CDR3 loop spans 16 amino acids. Trimming took 0 bases from V and 3 from J; bases not matched to a gene: 4. Germline CDR1 is SGHRS and CDR2 is YFSETQ. Each cDNA held unique molecular identifiers, and template switching gave it a universal primer site. TCRdb redid the calling of the 5' RACE reads with MiXCR, one entry per CDR3 protein. The sample contains about 530,000 distinct CDR3 sequences, approximately 20% of which appear only once. This sample also appeared in a second study, on yellow fever vaccine responses in identical twins. That source reports: Reported findings indicate that twins' vaccine T cell responses seemed partially convergent, partially personalized.

The sample comprised CD4+ T cells sorted from blood. This sequence originates from a woman aged 18-29 years in good health. The chain joins TRBV5-1 to TRBJ2-2, with 8 bases aligning to TRBD2. CDR3 nucleotides: TGCGCCAGCAGCTTGGCAGCGGGGGACCACACCGGGGAGCTGTTTTTT. Translated, it gives CASSLAAGDHTGELFF. Variable domain in full (rest from reference TRBV5-1 and TRBJ2-2): KAGVTQTPRYLIKTRGQQVTLSCSPISGHRSVSWYQQTPGQGLQFLFEYFSETQRNKGNFPGRFSGRQFSNSRSEMNVSTLELGDSALYLCASSLAAGDHTGELFFGEGSRLTVL.